The clone carrying this T cell receptor (beta chain) was detected a few times. Trimming shortened V by 7 bases and J by 1 base, and 13 bases separated the two germline ends. Looked up from germline, CDR1 is SEHNR and CDR2 is FQNEAQ (reference sequence). This CDR3 spans 14 amino acids. Each CDR3 protein is one row after TCRdb ran MiXCR on the RT-PCR reads. The sample contains around 190,000 distinct CDR3 sequences, about 9.3% of which appear only once. This entry belongs to a study of response to subunit inactivated influenza vaccine. Sequences were derived from non-naive T cells sorted from PBMCs, sampled on the day of vaccination. The V gene is TRBV7-9, the J gene TRBJ1-1; weak D call: TRBD1 (5 bases). The TCR comes from a man aged 45 to 65 who received an inactivated influenza vaccine. CDR3 in amino acids: CASIAWGENTEAFF. The CDR3, as DNA: TGTGCCAGCATAGCCTGGGGCGAGAACACTGAAGCTTTCTTT.